The 17 T cell receptor beta chains presented below share a single source sample, sequenced in a study of tumor-infiltrating lymphocytes in primary liver carcinoma. Taking roughly 18-32 mg of unsorted bulk tissue, the authors co-extracted RNA and DNA. TCR beta cDNA was reverse-transcribed from approximately 0.45 ug of total RNA. The reaction used a constant-region primer and ProtoScript II reverse transcriptase. Three nested multiplex PCR rounds, a slightly modified ARM-PCR method, built the TCR beta libraries. A C-beta reverse primer and TRBV1-TRBV30 forward primers served in each of the first two PCR rounds, at ten to eleven cycles apiece. TCRdb fed the multiplex PCR reads into MiXCR, producing one record per CDR3 protein. Of 90,000 to 100,000 distinct CDR3 sequences in the sample, over 55% were seen once. Sequencing was performed on liver tumor tissue from sampling region 5. Indicated subset: tumor region T5, tumor centre. These TCRs come from a woman in her sixties with primary liver carcinoma and hepatitis B virus infection.

Regarding this clonotype: Just one base apart from a much larger clone, this may be a read error. The V gene is TRBV28, the J gene TRBJ1-1; D remains unclear. Trimming shortened V by 4 bases and J by 11 bases, and 11 bases separated the two germline ends. The CDR3 runs 11 residues. Germline CDR1 and CDR2: MDHEN and SYDVKM. The CDR3 spells CASSYSRDAFF. The CDR3 nucleotides read TGTGCCAGCAGTTATAGCCGTGATGCTTTCTTT.

With regard to this clonotype: A junction end diverges from the germline sequence, so it may reflect a read error. V is TRBV11-2 and J is TRBJ2-3, with 7 positions matching TRBD2. CDR1 is SGHAT and CDR2 is FQNNGV in the germline V gene. This CDR3 comprises 15 residues. The CDR3 DNA follows: TGTGCTAGCAGCTTCGGACTAGGACGCACAAATAGGCAGTATTTT. Amino acid sequence: CASSFGLGRTNRQYF.

To note about this clonotype: The conserved final phenylalanine or tryptophan is absent from the CDR3, which likely points to a read error. The genes are TRBV11-2 and TRBJ1-6; D unresolved. The CDR3 has 16 residues. Looked up from germline, CDR1 is SGHAT and CDR2 is FQNNGV. The CDR3 sequence is CASSLDPQFPNSLLHI. In DNA form, the CDR3 reads TGTGCCAGCAGCTTAGATCCTCAGTTTCCTAATTCACTCCTCCACATT.

The chain has TRBV5-5 and TRBJ2-7, with no clear D. Deletions cut 1 base from V and 2 bases from J, with 10 bases between. This CDR3 is built from 14 residues. Germline assignment: CDR1 SGHKS and CDR2 YYEKEE (reference sequence). The CDR3 protein is CASSLYQIAYEQYF. The CDR3 coding sequence is TGTGCCAGCAGCTTGTATCAGATAGCCTACGAGCAGTACTTC.

The rearrangement joins TRBV11-1 to TRBJ2-7; possible D gene TRBD2, 5 bases. CDR1 SGHAT and CDR2 FQDESV come from the germline V gene (reference sequence). The germline V and J ends were trimmed by 9 bases and 6 bases, with 24 bases remaining between them. The CDR3 runs to 15 residues. CDR3 residues: CASSPHTAGLREQYF. DNA of the CDR3: TGTGCCAGTAGCCCTCACACAGCAGGACTGCGCGAGCAGTACTTC. The full variable domain, rest sourced from reference TRBV11-1 and TRBJ2-7, is EAEVAQSPRYKITEKSQAVAFWCDPISGHATLYWYRQILGQGPELLVQFQDESVVDDSQLPKDRFSAERLKGVDSTLKIQPAELGDSAMYLCASSPHTAGLREQYFGPGTRLTVT.

Comment on this clonotype: Here the CDR3 omits its conserved ending phenylalanine or tryptophan, so a read error is the likely source. This chain links TRBV4-1 with TRBJ1-6; 10 bases map to TRBD1. Germline V gives CDR1 MGHRA, CDR2 YSYEKL. There are 17 residues in the CDR3. V lost 1 base to trimming and J lost 8 bases; unmatched junction nucleotides: 8. CDR3 in DNA: TGCGCCAGCAGCCAAGTATTGGGACAGGGGTCATATTCACCCCTCCACCTT. Its translation is CASSQVLGQGSYSPLHL.

Judged by abundance, this clonotype is medium-sized. J is TRBJ2-7 and V is TRBV11-2; 7 bases match TRBD1. Trimming took 8 bases from V and 2 from J; bases not matched to a gene: 9. Germline CDR1 and CDR2: SGHAT and FQNNGV. The CDR3 extends over 14 amino acids. The CDR3 protein is CASGHRDSPYEQYF. The CDR3 bases are TGTGCCAGCGGCCACCGGGACAGCCCCTACGAGCAGTACTTC.

A remark on this clonotype: One junction end does not reproduce the germline sequence, and a read error may be involved. The V call is TRBV10-3, the J call TRBJ2-5; 8 bases align to TRBD1. From germline, CDR1 is ENHRY and CDR2 SYGVKD. This CDR3 comprises 16 residues. The CDR3 region is CVISGNAGGKGETQYF. Written as DNA, the CDR3 is TGTGTCATCAGTGGGAATGCAGGGGGCAAGGGAGAGACCCAGTACTTC.

The chain has TRBV6-6 and TRBJ1-5; D gene uncertain. The length of the CDR3 is 13 residues. The V end lost 6 bases, the J end lost 9 bases, and 15 bases lay between the germline ends. In germline, CDR1 is MNHNY, CDR2 SVGAGI (reference sequence). The CDR3 DNA follows: TGTGCCAGCAGCCAAGACCGCATTTCGCCCCAGCATTTT. This gives the protein CASSQDRISPQHF.

Worth noting for this clonotype: Possible read error: a much larger clone is one base away. The chain recombines TRBV28 with TRBJ1-1, with 8 bases that match TRBD1. Germline V gene sequence: CDR1 MDHEN, CDR2 SYDVKM. The CDR3 is 12 residues long. This CDR3 is CASYTGGTEASF. In DNA, the CDR3 is TGTGCCAGTTACACAGGGGGGACTGAAGCTTCCTTT.

There are many counts of this clonotype. This chain uses TRBV5-4 with TRBJ2-5; 7 nucleotides match TRBD1. This CDR3 comprises 15 residues. V shed 2 bases and J 4 bases; nucleotides not matched to a gene: 8. Germline CDR1 is SGHNT and CDR2 is YYREEE (reference sequence). CDR3 sequence (DNA): TGTGCCAGCAGCTTCGGGACAGACAATTTAGAGACCCAGTACTTC. It is translated as CASSFGTDNLETQYF.

Concerning this clonotype itself: A much larger clone lies one base from this, so it may be a read error. CDR3 nucleotides: TGTGCCAGCAGTTACCGGGAGGGGACAGGCAGCACAGATACGCAGTATTTT. It encodes CASSYREGTGSTDTQYF. The V call is TRBV6-6, the J call TRBJ2-3; D is perhaps TRBD1 or TRBD2 (8 bases each). The CDR3 loop spans 17 amino acids. V was trimmed by 2 bases and J by 0 bases, leaving 15 bases between them. Germline CDR1 MNHNY, CDR2 SVGAGI (reference sequence).

In the case of this clonotype: A much larger clone lies a single base off, so this may be a read error. The chain couples TRBV7-9 to TRBJ1-1, with D unresolved. The CDR3 totals 15 residues. Germline V lookup: CDR1 SEHNR, CDR2 FQNEAQ (reference sequence). The CDR3 coding sequence is TGTGCCAGCAGCTTAGTTGTGGCTATGAACACTGATGCTTTCTTT. Translated: CASSLVVAMNTDAFF.

This clonotype is a singleton in its sample. At one end the junction does not follow the germline gene, possibly because of a read error. V usage is TRBV6-6 and J usage is TRBJ1-5; a weak D match, TRBD1 (5 bases). The length of the CDR3 is 15 residues. Germline CDR1 reads MNHNY; CDR2 reads SVGAGI (reference sequence). The CDR3 reads CASGYPDMGDQPQHF. The DNA of the CDR3 is TGTGCCAGCGGTTACCCAGACATGGGGGACCAGCCCCAGCATTTT.

Of note for this clonotype: A read error may account for a junction end that differs from germline. The CDR3 DNA follows: TGCGCCAACAGTAATCAGCGGGAGGGAGATACGCAGTATTTT. Amino acid sequence: CANSNQREGDTQYF. The V and J genes are TRBV12-3 or TRBV12-4 and TRBJ2-3; 10 bases agree with TRBD2. This CDR3 is built from 14 residues.

Of note for this clonotype: A much larger clone is a single base away; this may be a read error. The CDR3 coding sequence is TGTACCAGCAGCTCCCGCTGGGACCCGGACAATGAGCAGTTCTTC. Protein: CTSSSRWDPDNEQFF. The chain recombines TRBV5-4 with TRBJ2-1, with D perhaps assigned TRBD1 or TRBD2 (5 bases each). This CDR3 region has 15 residues. Germline loops: CDR1 SGHNT, CDR2 YYREEE (reference sequence). Drawing the rest from reference TRBV5-4 and TRBJ2-1, the complete variable domain is ETGVTQSPTHLIKTRGQQVTLRCSSQSGHNTVSWYQQALGQGPQFIFQYYREEENGRGNFPPRFSGLQFPNYSSELNVNALELDDSALYLCTSSSRWDPDNEQFFGPGTRLTVL.

The chain links TRBV11-2 to TRBJ2-7; weak D call: TRBD2 (5 bases). Trimming took off 6 bases at V and 6 bases at J, with 18 bases between the two ends. This CDR3 has 14 amino acids. In germline, CDR1 is SGHAT, CDR2 FQNNGV. The CDR3, as DNA: TGTGCCAGCAGTCATACGGAAGGTCTAGCCGAGCAGTACTTC. Translating gives CASSHTEGLAEQYF.